This T cell receptor (beta chain) was found in a study of shared clonotypes between healthy human individuals. Study-level results: The authors sampled blood alone, and tissue repertoires likely differ.

Concerning this clone itself: The antigen is not known.

The healthy adult donors were HIV-negative and reported no recent acute infections or vaccinations. Samples left unsorted employed about 90 million PBMCs for genomic DNA. The authors' processing: ImmunoSEQ supplied junction-only sequences lacking quality scores, so filtering was different. Profiling relied on immunoSEQ multiplex PCR, and the TCRdb table lists in-frame clones only, not all of them. V and J calls plus clone size are reproduced from that table; the DNA served to infer D and trimming. The table records approximately 500,000 clones, less than 85% of them present only once. V was shortened by 2 bases and J by 7 bases, with 14 bases between the two germline ends. Germline loops: CDR1 SNHLY, CDR2 FYNNEI. CDR3 size: 15 residues.

The rearrangement uses TRBV2 and TRBJ2-2; D remains unclear. The sequence was obtained from a woman aged 40 to 50 in good health. Some clones in this sample may be carry-over from other donors' samples. The specimen sequenced was PBMCs. The CDR3, as DNA: TGTGCCAGCAGTGAAAGAGGCTCCTTTTTCGGGGAGCTGTTTTTT. This gives the protein CASSERGSFFGELFF. Supplemented by reference TRBV2 and TRBJ2-2, the full variable domain reads EPEVTQTPSHQVTQMGQEVILRCVPISNHLYFYWYRQILGQKVEFLVSFYNNEISEKSEIFDDQFSVERPDGSNFTLKIRSTKLEDSAMYFCASSERGSFFGELFFGEGSRLTVL.